The subject of this entry is one T cell receptor beta chain. Sequenced by immunoSEQ multiplex PCR; TCRdb stores in-frame clones only, minus some. The sample lists about 59,000 clones, 94% occurring once. This CDR3 is 16 amino acids long. V lost 0 bases, J lost 4 bases, and 6 bases stayed unmatched. Per the germline V gene, CDR1 is SGDLS and CDR2 is YYNGEE. This entry comes from a study of OX40 agonist ivuxolimab in advanced cancers. The sample in question was CD4+ or CD8+ T cells sorted from blood, obtained in a trial of the OX40 agonist ivuxolimab. This clonotype was sampled from an adult with an advanced solid tumor such as melanoma, head and neck, liver or kidney cancer. The chain recombines TRBV9 with TRBJ2-3; TRBD2 aligns across 9 bases. The CDR3: CASSVGGSGRADTQYF. For the CDR3, the DNA is TGTGCCAGCAGCGTAGGGGGTAGCGGGAGAGCAGATACGCAGTATTTT.